These T cell receptor beta chains were read from a single sample in a study of shared clonotypes between healthy human individuals. Assay used: immunoSEQ multiplex PCR; TCRdb lists only in-frame clones, some missing. The sample yields approximately 500,000 clones, 95% to 97% seen once. The sequenced sample was naive CD4+ T cells sorted from blood. The source is a woman younger than 45 in good health. CDR3s leave out the opening cysteine and the closing phenylalanine or tryptophan. The order of the fields is CDR3 protein, V gene, J gene.

CDR3: ASIGTNNYEQY; V: TRBV27; J: TRBJ2-7
CDR3: ASSPGRAGANVLT; V: TRBV18; J: TRBJ2-6
CDR3: SAGTVTYEQY; V: TRBV29-1; J: TRBJ2-7
CDR3: ASSFGGDEQY; V: TRBV5-1; J: TRBJ2-7
CDR3: ASSHGDPGYGYEQY; V: TRBV5-4; J: TRBJ2-7
CDR3: ASSGRGFSNEKLF; V: TRBV6-1; J: TRBJ1-4
CDR3: ASSPHSDQPQH; V: TRBV18; J: TRBJ1-5
CDR3: ASSYSDGFEAF; V: TRBV6-5; J: TRBJ1-1
CDR3: ASRSRRGATNEKLF; V: TRBV28; J: TRBJ1-4
CDR3: ACTSDSYEQY; V: TRBV30; J: .
CDR3: SVDEQTNYGYT; V: TRBV29-1; J: TRBJ1-2
CDR3: ASRPKDRLQTQY; V: TRBV19; J: TRBJ2-5
CDR3: ASSNSIDTQY; V: TRBV6-5; J: TRBJ2-3
CDR3: ASSPSSGRAKADTQY; V: TRBV5-4; J: TRBJ2-3
CDR3: ASSFVLAGANNEQF; V: TRBV5-1; J: TRBJ2-1
CDR3: ASSPRDVTYEQY; V: TRBV4-2; J: .
CDR3: ASSASSGTYEQY; V: TRBV9; J: TRBJ2-7
CDR3: ASSLGSGTGELF; V: TRBV11-3; J: TRBJ2-2
CDR3: ASGGASAPGELF; V: TRBV9; J: TRBJ2-2
CDR3: ATSRDKGYLYIQY; V: TRBV15; J: TRBJ2-4
CDR3: ASSWSDRSVGNTIY; V: TRBV13; J: TRBJ1-3
CDR3: ASSKAAGRETQY; V: TRBV19; J: TRBJ2-5
CDR3: ASSLDGPATNEKLF; V: TRBV7-3; J: TRBJ1-4
CDR3: ASSRAANEKLF; V: TRBV18; J: TRBJ1-4
CDR3: ASSSEPGTGAYEQY; V: TRBV6-5; J: TRBJ2-7
CDR3: ASSFRTEAF; V: TRBV7-9; J: TRBJ1-1
CDR3: ASSLARGRDEKLF; V: TRBV5-1; J: TRBJ1-4
CDR3: ASTDQGRNTEAF; V: TRBV19; J: TRBJ1-1
CDR3: ASSSDRAGNQPQH; V: TRBV7-9; J: TRBJ1-5
CDR3: ASSLISPYLYEQY; V: TRBV28; J: TRBJ2-7
CDR3: ASRPAGTGGQNEQF; V: TRBV27; J: TRBJ2-1
CDR3: ASSLRAGLPYEQY; V: TRBV27; J: TRBJ2-7
CDR3: SVVRERVEQF; V: TRBV29-1; J: TRBJ2-1
CDR3: ASSLQGNTEAF; V: TRBV7-9; J: TRBJ1-1
CDR3: ASSYRAPRFEQF; V: TRBV28; J: TRBJ2-1
CDR3: AEKSQNKPEDPGELF; V: TRBV10-1; J: TRBJ2-2
CDR3: ASSTSRDGGNTIY; V: TRBV28; J: TRBJ1-3
CDR3: ASSPVRGRASYEQY; V: TRBV11-2; J: TRBJ2-7
CDR3: ASSIRGAGANVLT; V: TRBV19; J: TRBJ2-6
CDR3: ASSPWRDGQETQY; V: TRBV7-9; J: TRBJ2-5
CDR3: ATSRDSPTSGSTDTQY; V: TRBV15; J: TRBJ2-3
CDR3: ASSQDGASGETQY; V: TRBV5-8; J: TRBJ2-5
CDR3: ASNSNTGELF; V: TRBV10-1; J: TRBJ2-2
CDR3: ASSPRRGANTEAF; V: TRBV4-1; J: TRBJ1-1
CDR3: ASSPSSNQPQH; V: TRBV7-2; J: TRBJ1-5
CDR3: ASSLELAGGLSTDTQY; V: TRBV5-4; J: TRBJ2-3
CDR3: ASSYTGTPLVEQY; V: TRBV11-1; J: TRBJ2-7
CDR3: ASSRGLSSYNEQF; V: TRBV5-6; J: TRBJ2-1